The sequence of this T cell receptor (beta chain) was determined in a study of shared clonotypes between healthy human individuals. Healthy HIV-negative adults without recent acute infections or vaccinations served as donors. Germline assignment: CDR1 SGHTA and CDR2 FQGTGA. The CDR3 is 13 amino acids. The J segment lost 6 bases and the V segment lost 3 bases, leaving 4 bases of the junction unmatched. The assay was immunoSEQ multiplex PCR, and TCRdb's table has in-frame clones only and misses some. The profile shows a few hundred thousand clones, approximately 96% of them singletons. This TCR came from a man aged 25 to 45 in good health. This rearrangement joins TRBV7-3 to TRBJ1-2; 7 bases are a match to TRBD1. Sequencing was performed on memory CD8+ T cells sorted from blood. Indicated subset: CD45RO+ cells pooled with CCR7-negative TemRA cells. Here the CDR3 reads CASSFDRDDGYTF. CDR3 nucleotide sequence: TGTGCCAGCAGCTTTGACAGGGACGATGGCTACACCTTC.